The T cell receptor (beta chain) described here comes from a study of cytomegalovirus exposure and HLA in healthy donors. Study as a whole: The study placed 70% to 90% of its approximately 400 genotyped donors in the Caucasian-associated ancestry cluster. The study's findings and limits: A highly shared variant cluster was judged a likely technical artifact. In vitro, a few CMV-associated chains proved specific for CMV antigens. Fewer N-insertions (relative to the roughly 700-donor mean) were reportedly seen in an Asian-associated ancestry cluster in a later analysis.

Details on this clone: The antigen is not known.

It was with 60 Vbeta and 13 Jbeta primers that the PCR ran. The repertoire was sequenced with immunoSEQ multiplex PCR; TCRdb's copy has only in-frame clones and lacks some. Among under 140,000 clones listed, approximately 86% were seen once. Germline assignment: CDR1 MNHNS and CDR2 SASEGT. Trimming removed 10 bases from V and 4 bases from J; junction bases left unmatched: 9. The length of the CDR3 is 13 residues. The receptor was derived from a man between 35 and 55 years old in good health and CMV-seronegative. The chain is built from TRBV6-1 and TRBJ2-5, with 7 bases lining up with TRBD1. The sequencing input was PBMCs. CDR3 DNA sequence: TGTGCCACACACAGGGGTCTTGGAGAGACCCAGTACTTC. The encoded protein is CATHRGLGETQYF.